This TCR beta chain came from a study of blood T cell repertoires in COVID-19. At the level of the study: Donors in the United States, Italy and Spain gave samples during acute or convalescent COVID-19. PBMCs, B-cell-depleted T cells, or T cells provided the cDNA or gDNA that made up the material.

The CDR3 covers 15 residues. V was pared by 4 bases and J by 10 bases, with 11 bases of the junction left unmatched. The V gene's germline CDR1 is SGHRS and CDR2 YFSETQ. Authors' data handling: The assay estimated nucleated cells by amplifying reference gene primers. Produced via immunoSEQ multiplex PCR; TCRdb's table is partial and in-frame only. Clonal size and the V and J genes are those of that table, whereas D and trimming came from the DNA. The table lists around 93,000 clones, about 90% of them singletons, with roughly 7% in the top ten. The chain uses TRBV5-1 and TRBJ1-6; 7 positions agree with TRBD1. The receptor's source is a young man with COVID-19, enrolled during active disease. Sequenced sample: peripheral blood. The CDR3: CASSTSGTVASPLHF. The DNA for the CDR3 is TGCGCCAGCAGCACCTCTGGGACAGTAGCCTCACCCCTCCACTTT.